The entry below describes one T cell receptor beta chain. The sample comes from a study of blood T cell repertoires in COVID-19. Overall study context: In each case, the material was cDNA or gDNA derived from T cells, B-cell-depleted T cells, or PBMCs.

Deletions cut 1 base from V and 2 bases from J, with 8 bases between. The CDR3 totals 14 residues. Germline V gene sequence: CDR1 MGHDK, CDR2 SYGVNS. This table comes from immunoSEQ multiplex PCR, and its TCRdb copy is limited to in-frame clones, with some not included. Among approximately 300,000 clones listed, approximately 85% were seen once. Among Cohort 3 donors, those recovered had two negative PCRs, clearance, or symptom resolution. Material: PBMCs or T cells enriched from blood (not recorded which). The V gene is TRBV25-1, the J gene TRBJ2-5, with a weak D call TRBD1 (5 bases). The TCR comes from a woman younger than 45 who had recovered from COVID-19. The CDR3 spells CASSELQGQETQYF. The DNA for the CDR3 is TGTGCCAGCAGTGAATTGCAGGGTCAAGAGACCCAGTACTTC.